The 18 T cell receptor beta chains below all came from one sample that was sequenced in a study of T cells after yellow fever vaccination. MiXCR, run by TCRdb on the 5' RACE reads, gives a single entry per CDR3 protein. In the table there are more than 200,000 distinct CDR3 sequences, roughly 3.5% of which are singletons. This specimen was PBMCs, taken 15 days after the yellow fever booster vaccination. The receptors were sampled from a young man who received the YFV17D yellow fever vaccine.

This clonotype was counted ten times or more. CDR3: CASSDRGGVQETQYF. The CDR3 DNA follows: TGTGCCAGCAGCGATAGAGGCGGGGTTCAAGAGACCCAGTACTTC. V gene TRBV7-8 combines with J gene TRBJ2-5; D is perhaps TRBD2 (6 bases). CDR3 length: 15 amino acids. Trimming removed 5 bases at V and 2 bases at J, with 15 bases between. Germline lookup yields CDR1 SGHVS and CDR2 FQNEAQ.

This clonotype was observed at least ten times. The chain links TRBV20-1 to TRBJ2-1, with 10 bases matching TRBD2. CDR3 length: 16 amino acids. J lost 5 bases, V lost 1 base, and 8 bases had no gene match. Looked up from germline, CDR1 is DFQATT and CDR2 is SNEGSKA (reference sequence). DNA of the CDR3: TGCAGTGCTAGAGTACGAGCGGGGGGGCATAACAATGAGCAGTTCTTC. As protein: CSARVRAGGHNNEQFF.

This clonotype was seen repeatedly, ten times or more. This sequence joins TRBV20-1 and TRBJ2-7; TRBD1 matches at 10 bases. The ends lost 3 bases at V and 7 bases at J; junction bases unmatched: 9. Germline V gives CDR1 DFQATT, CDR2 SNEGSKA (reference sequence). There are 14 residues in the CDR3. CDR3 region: CSASLRDRGWEQYF. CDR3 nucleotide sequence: TGCAGTGCTAGCCTCCGGGACAGGGGTTGGGAGCAGTACTTC.

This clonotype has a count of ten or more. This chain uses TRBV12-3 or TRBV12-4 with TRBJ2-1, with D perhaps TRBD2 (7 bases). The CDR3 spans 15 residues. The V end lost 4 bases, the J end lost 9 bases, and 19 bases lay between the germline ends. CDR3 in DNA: TGTGCCAGCAGTTCCCACCTGGGGGGGGCAGGTGAGCAGTTCTTC. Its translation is CASSSHLGGAGEQFF.

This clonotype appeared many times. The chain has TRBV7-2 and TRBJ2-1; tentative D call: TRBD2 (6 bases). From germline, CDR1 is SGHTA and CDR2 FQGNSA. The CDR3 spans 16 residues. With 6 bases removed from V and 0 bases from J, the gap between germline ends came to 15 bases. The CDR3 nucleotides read TGTGCCAGCAGATATAGCGGCCCTAGCTCCTACAATGAGCAGTTCTTC. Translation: CASRYSGPSSYNEQFF. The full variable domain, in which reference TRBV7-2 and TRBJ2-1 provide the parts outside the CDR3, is GAGVSQSPSNKVTEKGKDVELRCDPISGHTALYWYRQSLGQGLEFLIYFQGNSAPDKSGLPSDRFSAERTGGSVSTLTIQRTQQEDSAVYLCASRYSGPSSYNEQFFGPGTRLTVL.

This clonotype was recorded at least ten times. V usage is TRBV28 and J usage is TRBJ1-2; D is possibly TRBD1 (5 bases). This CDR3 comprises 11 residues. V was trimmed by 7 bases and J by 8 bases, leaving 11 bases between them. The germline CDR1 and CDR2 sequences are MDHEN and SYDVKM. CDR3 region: CASIRGRGYTF. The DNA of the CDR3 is TGTGCCAGCATAAGGGGAAGGGGCTACACCTTC.

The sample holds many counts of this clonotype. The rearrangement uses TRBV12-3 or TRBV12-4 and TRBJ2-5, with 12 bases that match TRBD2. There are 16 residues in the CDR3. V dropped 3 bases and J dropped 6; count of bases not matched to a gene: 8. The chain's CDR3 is CASSFASGGAWKTQYF. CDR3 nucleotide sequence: TGTGCCAGCAGTTTTGCTAGCGGGGGGGCCTGGAAGACCCAGTACTTC.

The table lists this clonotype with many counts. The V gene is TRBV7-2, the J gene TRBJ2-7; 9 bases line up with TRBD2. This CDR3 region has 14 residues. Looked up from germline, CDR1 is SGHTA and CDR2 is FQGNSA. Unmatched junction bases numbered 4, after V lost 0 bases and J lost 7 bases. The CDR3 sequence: CASSLAREGQEQYV. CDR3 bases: TGTGCCAGCAGCTTAGCGCGGGAGGGGCAGGAGCAGTACGTC.

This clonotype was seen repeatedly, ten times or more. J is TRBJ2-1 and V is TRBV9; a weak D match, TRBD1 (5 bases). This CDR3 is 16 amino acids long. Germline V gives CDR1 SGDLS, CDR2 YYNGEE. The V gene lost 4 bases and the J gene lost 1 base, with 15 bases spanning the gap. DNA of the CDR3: TGTGCCAGCAGCCCGGATCAAGGGGCTTCCTACAATGAGCAGTTCTTC. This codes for CASSPDQGASYNEQFF.

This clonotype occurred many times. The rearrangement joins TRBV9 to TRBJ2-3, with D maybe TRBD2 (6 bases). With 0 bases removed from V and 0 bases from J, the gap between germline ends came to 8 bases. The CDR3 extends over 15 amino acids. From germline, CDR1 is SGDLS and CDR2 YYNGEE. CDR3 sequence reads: CASSVGRGSTDTQYF. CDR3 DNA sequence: TGTGCCAGCAGCGTAGGGCGGGGTAGCACAGATACGCAGTATTTT.

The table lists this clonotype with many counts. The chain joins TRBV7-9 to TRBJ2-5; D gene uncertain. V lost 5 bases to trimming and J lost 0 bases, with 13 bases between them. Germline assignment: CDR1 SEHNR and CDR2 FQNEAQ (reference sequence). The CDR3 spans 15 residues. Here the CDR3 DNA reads TGTGCCAGCAGCCTACCGTTCGGATACCAAGAGACCCAGTACTTC. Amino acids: CASSLPFGYQETQYF.

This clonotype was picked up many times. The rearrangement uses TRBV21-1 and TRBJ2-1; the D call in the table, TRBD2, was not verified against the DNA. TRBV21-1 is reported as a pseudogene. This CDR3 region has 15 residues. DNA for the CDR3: TGTGCCAGCAGCAAAGAGGGGGGAGGGTACAATGAGCAGTTCTTC. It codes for CASSKEGGGYNEQFF.

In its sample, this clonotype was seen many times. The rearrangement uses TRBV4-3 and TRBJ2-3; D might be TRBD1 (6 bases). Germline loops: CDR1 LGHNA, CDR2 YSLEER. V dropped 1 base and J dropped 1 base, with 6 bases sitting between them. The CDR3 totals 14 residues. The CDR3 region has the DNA TGCGCCAGCAGCCAAGGGGGGCGCACAGATACGCAGTATTTT. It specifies CASSQGGRTDTQYF.

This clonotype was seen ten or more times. CDR3 DNA sequence: TGTGCCAGCAGTTTGTGGGCTAAAAGACAGACCTCTAATGAAAAACTGTTTTTT. Translation gives CASSLWAKRQTSNEKLFF. The chain carries TRBV12-3 or TRBV12-4 and TRBJ1-4; perhaps TRBD1 as D (5 bases). Trimming removed 3 bases at V and 3 bases at J, with 20 bases between. The CDR3 has 18 amino acids.

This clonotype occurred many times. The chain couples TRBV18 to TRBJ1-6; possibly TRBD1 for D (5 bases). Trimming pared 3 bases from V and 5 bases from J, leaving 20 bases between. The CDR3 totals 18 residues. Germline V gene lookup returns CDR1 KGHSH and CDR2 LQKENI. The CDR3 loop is CASSPTLPTGHHNSPLHF. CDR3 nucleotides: TGTGCCAGCTCACCTACACTACCTACAGGACATCATAATTCACCCCTCCACTTT.

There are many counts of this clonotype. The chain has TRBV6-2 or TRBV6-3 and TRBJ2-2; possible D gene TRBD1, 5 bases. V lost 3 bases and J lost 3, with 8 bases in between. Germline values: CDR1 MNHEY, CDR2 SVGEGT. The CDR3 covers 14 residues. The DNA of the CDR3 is TGTGCCAGCAGTTATGCAGGGTACACCGGGGAGCTGTTTTTT. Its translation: CASSYAGYTGELFF.

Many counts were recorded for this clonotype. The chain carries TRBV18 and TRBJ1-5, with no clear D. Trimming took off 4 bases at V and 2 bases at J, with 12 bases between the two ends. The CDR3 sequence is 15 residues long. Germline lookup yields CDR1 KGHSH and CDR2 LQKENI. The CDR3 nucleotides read TGTGCCAGCTCACAAGGGATTGGGGGCAATCAGCCCCAGCATTTT. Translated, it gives CASSQGIGGNQPQHF.

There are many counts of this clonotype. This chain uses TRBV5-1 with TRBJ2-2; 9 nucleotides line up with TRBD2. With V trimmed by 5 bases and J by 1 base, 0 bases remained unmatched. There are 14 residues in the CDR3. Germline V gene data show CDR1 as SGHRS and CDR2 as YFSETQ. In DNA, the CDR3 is TGCGCCAGCAGACTAGCGGGGAACACCGGGGAGCTGTTTTTT. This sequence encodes CASRLAGNTGELFF.